These 10 T cell receptor beta chains came from one sample sequenced in a study of T cells after yellow fever vaccination. TCRdb used MiXCR to reprocess the 5' RACE reads, holding one entry per CDR3 protein. In the table there are 200,000 to 250,000 distinct CDR3 sequences, less than 8.5% of which are singletons. The material sequenced was CD4+ T cells sorted from PBMCs, taken 15 days after the yellow fever booster vaccination. The receptors here all came from a man under 40 who received the YFV17D yellow fever vaccine.

The rearrangement joins TRBV4-1 to TRBJ1-3; D is undetermined. CDR3 size: 18 residues. Trimming pared 0 bases from V and 0 bases from J, leaving 15 bases between. Germline-derived CDR1 and CDR2 are MGHRA and YSYEKL. This CDR3 is CASSQDWLVLHSGNTIYF. The CDR3 DNA sequence: TGCGCCAGCAGCCAAGATTGGCTCGTCCTCCACTCTGGAAACACCATATATTTT.

This chain uses TRBV5-3 with TRBJ2-5, with 7 bases fitting TRBD2. TRBV5-3 carries the ORF label, with uncertain function. Trimming removed 8 bases from V and 4 bases from J; junction bases left unmatched: 11. This CDR3 has 14 residues. The CDR3 region is CARSPGTNRETQYF. The CDR3 region has the DNA TGTGCCAGGAGCCCTGGGACTAACCGAGAGACCCAGTACTTC.

The J gene is TRBJ2-1, the V gene TRBV7-2; D is perhaps TRBD1 or TRBD2 (5 bases each). This CDR3 contains 15 residues. The V gene's germline CDR1 is SGHTA and CDR2 FQGNSA. Deletions cut 0 bases from V and 9 bases from J, with 15 bases between. The chain's CDR3 is CASSLAEAYGGEQFF. CDR3 DNA sequence: TGTGCCAGCAGCTTAGCTGAGGCGTATGGGGGTGAGCAGTTCTTC. Full variable domain (missing parts from reference TRBV7-2 and TRBJ2-1): GAGVSQSPSNKVTEKGKDVELRCDPISGHTALYWYRQSLGQGLEFLIYFQGNSAPDKSGLPSDRFSAERTGGSVSTLTIQRTQQEDSAVYLCASSLAEAYGGEQFFGPGTRLTVL.

The J gene is TRBJ1-2, the V gene TRBV19; tentative D call: TRBD1 (5 bases). The ends were cut back, 1 base at V and 5 bases at J, with 8 bases in the middle. This CDR3 comprises 13 residues. Germline V gives CDR1 LNHDA, CDR2 SQIVND (reference sequence). The CDR3 reads CASSIGGEYGYTF. CDR3 nucleotides: TGTGCCAGTAGTATAGGAGGGGAGTATGGCTACACCTTC. Variable domain in full (rest from reference TRBV19 and TRBJ1-2): DGGITQSPKYLFRKEGQNVTLSCEQNLNHDAMYWYRQDPGQGLRLIYYSQIVNDFQKGDIAEGYSVSREKKESFPLTVTSAQKNPTAFYLCASSIGGEYGYTFGSGTRLTVV.

The table lists this clonotype with a few counts. The V call is TRBV7-2, the J call TRBJ2-1; 11 bases are a match to TRBD2. J gave up 9 bases and V 5 bases, and 6 bases lay outside the gene matches. This CDR3 is built from 14 residues. Germline CDR1 and CDR2: SGHTA and FQGNSA. Written as DNA, the CDR3 is TGTGCCAGCAGCGCCAAGACTAGCGGGATTGAGCAGTTCTTC. Translation gives CASSAKTSGIEQFF.

This clonotype was seen repeatedly, ten times or more. This chain uses TRBV4-3 with TRBJ2-2; the match to TRBD1 covers 8 bases. CDR1 is LGHNA and CDR2 is YSLEER in the germline V gene. The V segment lost 5 bases and the J segment 8 bases; nucleotides outside the gene matches: 10. The CDR3 consists of 15 residues. In DNA, the CDR3 is TGCGCCAGCAGCACTCACCCGGACAGGGCTGGGGAGCTGTTTTTT. It translates to CASSTHPDRAGELFF.

This clonotype was detected only a few times. V and J are TRBV7-8 and TRBJ1-5; 10 bases map to TRBD1. This CDR3 contains 18 residues. Germline V gives CDR1 SGHVS, CDR2 FQNEAQ. V shed 5 bases and J 7 bases; nucleotides not matched to a gene: 17. The CDR3 DNA reads TGTGCCAGCAGCCTATCCTGGGCCGGGACAGGGGCTCGGCAGCCCCAGCATTTT. Amino acids: CASSLSWAGTGARQPQHF.

This clonotype was picked up a small number of times. The V and J genes are TRBV18 and TRBJ2-5, with D unresolved. From germline, CDR1 is KGHSH and CDR2 LQKENI. Between the trimmed V and J ends, which lost 0 bases and 5 bases, there was a span of 7 bases. The CDR3 sequence is 13 residues long. The CDR3 spells CASSPPNVETQYF. DNA of the CDR3: TGTGCCAGCTCACCACCTAATGTGGAGACCCAGTACTTC.

This clonotype was seen many times. V is TRBV24-1 and J is TRBJ2-2; 11 nucleotides line up with TRBD2. The trim removed 2 bases at V and 6 bases at J, leaving 1 base unmatched. From germline, CDR1 is KGHDR and CDR2 SFDVKD. This CDR3 comprises 15 residues. CDR3: CATSDSSGRPGELFF. DNA for the CDR3: TGTGCCACCAGTGATTCTAGCGGGAGGCCCGGGGAGCTGTTTTTT.

The chain links TRBV5-5 to TRBJ2-5, with D tentatively TRBD2 (5 bases). The CDR3 has 14 amino acids. Germline values: CDR1 SGHKS, CDR2 YYEKEE (reference sequence). V was trimmed by 4 bases and J by 1 base, leaving 11 bases between them. This chain's CDR3 is CASSAGLLQETQYF. The CDR3 region has the DNA TGTGCCAGCAGCGCTGGACTCCTCCAAGAGACCCAGTACTTC.